Listed below are T cell receptor beta chains from one sample, sequenced in a study of blood T cell repertoires in COVID-19. Measured with immunoSEQ multiplex PCR; TCRdb has only the in-frame clones, and not every one. Counted here are 160,000 or so clones, around 84% occurring once; the ten biggest clones make up over 8%. The specimen sequenced was peripheral blood. These receptor sequences come from a woman aged 50 to 65 with acute or convalescent COVID-19. Both conserved end residues are part of each CDR3. The D gene is left open where the match is weak. Clone size, where shown, is once, few, many, or a class for clones that have expanded.

j_gene,d_gene,abundance,v_gene,CDR3nt,CDR3aa
TRBJ2-7,-,once,TRBV11-3,TGTGCCAGCAGCTTGACAGTTGGCTACGAGCAGTACTTC,CASSLTVGYEQYF
TRBJ2-7,TRBD1,few,TRBV28,TGTGCCAGCAGTACCCCGGTGGGACAGGGTTCGTACGAGCAGTACTTC,CASSTPVGQGSYEQYF
TRBJ2-4,-,few,TRBV5-1,TGCGCCAGCAGCTTGGCCCTAGGGTCAGGGGACATTCAGTACTTC,CASSLALGSGDIQYF
TRBJ2-3,-,-,TRBV21-1,TGTGCCAGCAGCAAACCCGAGACAGGCACAGATACGCAGTATTTT,CASSKPETGTDTQYF
TRBJ2-1,TRBD1,-,TRBV5-1,TGCGCCAGCAGCCTGGAGGGACAGGGGGCCAATGAGCAGTTCTTC,CASSLEGQGANEQFF
TRBJ2-4,-,-,TRBV5-5,TGTGCCAGCAGCTTGAACGGGGGAACCAAAAACATTCAGTACTTC,CASSLNGGTKNIQYF
TRBJ1-2,TRBD1,-,TRBV10-3,TGTGCCATCAGTGAGTCGTTGGGGACAGGATTTGGCTACACCTTC,CAISESLGTGFGYTF
TRBJ2-4,TRBD2,-,TRBV6-5,TGTGCCAGCAGCGAGGCAAGGGGACTAGGGGACATTCAGTACTTC,CASSEARGLGDIQYF
TRBJ2-1,TRBD2,-,TRBV9,TGTGCCAGCAGCGTAGTTTCTAGCGGGGTCAATGAGCAGTTCTTC,CASSVVSSGVNEQFF
TRBJ1-2,-,-,TRBV11-1,TGTGCCAGCAGCTTATATGCGGATAATGGCTACACCTTC,CASSLYADNGYTF
TRBJ2-3,-,-,TRBV10-3,TGTGCCATCAGTGAGTCTACCAGGGGTACGCAGTATTTT,CAISESTRGTQYF
TRBJ1-1,-,-,TRBV29-1,TGCAGCGTGGTACAGGGATTGGGCACTGAAGCTTTCTTT,CSVVQGLGTEAFF
TRBJ2-1,-,-,TRBV18,TGTGCCAGCTCACCTTCGGGGTACTACAATGAGCAGTTCTTC,CASSPSGYYNEQFF
TRBJ2-1,TRBD2,-,TRBV4-1,TGCGCCAGCAGCTCCTCCCCCACTAGCGGGGGCATGGACAATGAGCAGTTCTTC,CASSSSPTSGGMDNEQFF
TRBJ2-3,TRBD2,-,TRBV5-8,TGTGCCAGCAGCCGGAGGATTAGCGGGACACGTACTGAGCAGTATTTT,CASSRRISGTRTEQYF
TRBJ1-1,-,-,TRBV9,TGTGCCAGCAGCGTAGCTCCCAGGGCGGACACTGAAGCTTTCTTT,CASSVAPRADTEAFF
TRBJ2-1,TRBD2,-,TRBV9,TGTGCCAGCAGCCATGGCGGGAGCTCCTACAATGAGCAGTTCTTC,CASSHGGSSYNEQFF
TRBJ1-2,TRBD1,-,TRBV29-1,TGCACGGTCAAGACAGGGGATGGCTACACCTTC,CTVKTGDGYTF
TRBJ1-2,-,-,TRBV19,TGTGCCAGTCGATCCGGTAAATATGGCTACACCTTC,CASRSGKYGYTF
TRBJ2-6,-,-,TRBV4-2,TGTGCCAGCAGCCAAGATAGTGACTCTGGGGCCAACGTCCTGACTTTC,CASSQDSDSGANVLTF
TRBJ1-1,-,-,TRBV14,TGTGCCAGCAGCCGCGGGATGAACACTGAAGCTTTCTTT,CASSRGMNTEAFF
TRBJ2-7,-,-,TRBV29-1,TGCAGCGTTGAATTCAGGGACGAGCAGTACTTC,CSVEFRDEQYF
TRBJ1-1,TRBD1,-,TRBV4-3,TGCGCCAGCAGCCGACTACACACAGGGGACACTGAAGCTTTCTTT,CASSRLHTGDTEAFF
TRBJ1-5,-,-,TRBV11-2,TGTGCCAGCAGCTTCGGCGAGGATCAGCCCCAGCATTTT,CASSFGEDQPQHF
TRBJ2-7,TRBD1,-,TRBV9,TGTGCCAGCAGCGTGGGACAGGAGAGCTCCTACGAGCAGTACTTC,CASSVGQESSYEQYF
TRBJ2-2,-,-,TRBV10-3,TGTGCCATCAGTGGTCCTGGGCAGCCGATATTGATTAGATCGAACACCGGGGAGCTGTTTTTT,CAISGPGQPILIRSNTGELFF
TRBJ2-1,-,-,TRBV7-3,TGTGCCAGCAGCTCGAATAGTGGGAGTGAGCAGTTCTTC,CASSSNSGSEQFF
TRBJ2-7,TRBD1,-,TRBV19,TGTGCCAGTAGTTGGACAGGGAGCTCCTACGAGCAGTACTTC,CASSWTGSSYEQYF
TRBJ1-5,-,-,TRBV19,TGTGCCAGTAGTACGACACTCCAGGGGACCTATCAGCCCCAGCATTTT,CASSTTLQGTYQPQHF
TRBJ2-7,-,-,TRBV12-3/TRBV12-4,TGTGCCAGCACTGAGGGAAACTACGAGCAGTACTTC,CASTEGNYEQYF
TRBJ2-3,-,few,TRBV4-1,TGCGCCAGCAGCCAAGAAAGGGACTTCGTCGCACCAGATACGCAGTATTTT,CASSQERDFVAPDTQYF
TRBJ2-7,-,once,TRBV4-2,TGTGCCAGCAGCCAAGAAGGGGGAGTAGTCTCCTACGAGCAGTACTTC,CASSQEGGVVSYEQYF
TRBJ1-5,-,-,TRBV7-8,TGTGCCAGCAGCTGGGGGCGCAATCAGCCCCAGCATTTT,CASSWGRNQPQHF
TRBJ2-7,TRBD2,-,TRBV7-2,TGTGCCAGCAGCTTAGAAAGGGGACTAGCATGGGTTAGCTCCTACGAGCAGTACTTC,CASSLERGLAWVSSYEQYF
TRBJ1-2,TRBD1,-,TRBV29-1,TGCAGCGTGACAAACGGACAGGGATCTGGCTACACCTTC,CSVTNGQGSGYTF
TRBJ1-1,-,-,TRBV9,TGTGCCAGCAGCGTTCAACAGGGAGGGACTGAAGCTTTCTTT,CASSVQQGGTEAFF
TRBJ2-4,-,-,TRBV2,TGTGCCAGCAGCCCGGGGGAAAACATTCAGTACTTC,CASSPGENIQYF
TRBJ1-3,-,-,TRBV5-1,TGCGCCAGCAGCTCGGGGGGAGCTGGAAACACCATATATTTT,CASSSGGAGNTIYF
TRBJ1-3,-,-,TRBV12-3/TRBV12-4,TGTGCCAGTCGCAGGCCCTCTGGAAACACCATATATTTT,CASRRPSGNTIYF
TRBJ1-5,TRBD1,-,TRBV27,TGTGCCAGCAGGCCATTCAAGGGACAGGTTAGCAATCAGCCCCAGCATTTT,CASRPFKGQVSNQPQHF
TRBJ1-6,-,-,TRBV2,TGTGCCAGCGGGCCCTCCTATAATTCACCCCTCCACTTT,CASGPSYNSPLHF
TRBJ2-7,-,-,TRBV10-1,TGCGCCAGCAGTCCCGGGACACCGTACGAGCAGTACTTC,CASSPGTPYEQYF
TRBJ2-7,-,-,TRBV6-5,TGTGCCAGCAGCAACTCCTACGAGCAGTACTTC,CASSNSYEQYF
TRBJ2-7,-,few,TRBV21-1,TGTGCCAGCAGCAAAACCGCCAGACCACAGTACGAGCAGTACTTC,CASSKTARPQYEQYF
TRBJ2-1,TRBD1,-,TRBV7-9,TGTGCCAGCAGCTTAACCGGGGGACAGGGTTACAATGAGCAGTTCTTC,CASSLTGGQGYNEQFF
TRBJ2-1,-,-,TRBV2,TGTGCCAGCACTGTTACAGCCTACAATGAGCAGTTCTTC,CASTVTAYNEQFF
TRBJ2-7,-,-,TRBV21-1,TGTGCCAGCAGCAATGGAACCGGGACAGGGATCTTC,CASSNGTGTGIF
TRBJ2-7,TRBD2,-,TRBV28,TGTGCCAGCAGTTCCAGCGGGGGAGTCTCCTACGAGCAGTACTTC,CASSSSGGVSYEQYF
TRBJ2-3,TRBD2,-,TRBV4-2,TGTGCCAGCAGCCAAGGAACTGGCGGGGGGGCCCAAGATACGCAGTATTTT,CASSQGTGGGAQDTQYF
TRBJ2-7,TRBD2,-,TRBV2,TGTGCCAGCCACCCGGGGGGGGGAAGCTCCTACGAGCAGTACTTC,CASHPGGGSSYEQYF
TRBJ1-2,-,-,TRBV6-1,TGTGCCAGCAGTGAGGGGGGAATAGGGTATGGCTACACCTTC,CASSEGGIGYGYTF
TRBJ2-7,-,-,TRBV5-4,TGTGCCAGCAAACTTCGAGGGAGCCCCCACAGCAGCGAGCAGTACTTC,CASKLRGSPHSSEQYF
TRBJ1-4,TRBD1,-,TRBV4-2,TGTGCCAGCAGCCATGGGACAGGGGGCGGTACTAATGAAAAACTGTTTTTT,CASSHGTGGGTNEKLFF
TRBJ2-5,TRBD2,-,TRBV2,TGTGCCAGGAAAACTAGCGGGATTAGACAAGAGACCCAGTACTTC,CARKTSGIRQETQYF